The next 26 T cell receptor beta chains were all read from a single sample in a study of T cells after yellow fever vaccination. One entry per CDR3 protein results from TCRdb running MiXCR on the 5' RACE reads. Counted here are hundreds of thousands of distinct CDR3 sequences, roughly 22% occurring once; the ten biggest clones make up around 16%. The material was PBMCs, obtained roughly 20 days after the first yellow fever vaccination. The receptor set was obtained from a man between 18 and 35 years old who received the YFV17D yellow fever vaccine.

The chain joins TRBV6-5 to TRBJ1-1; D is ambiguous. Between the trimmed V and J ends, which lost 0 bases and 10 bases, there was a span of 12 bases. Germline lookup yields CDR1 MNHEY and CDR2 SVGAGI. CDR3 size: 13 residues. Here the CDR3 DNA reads TGTGCCAGCAGTTACTCGAGCGGCGAAGGAGCTTTCTTT. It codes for CASSYSSGEGAFF.

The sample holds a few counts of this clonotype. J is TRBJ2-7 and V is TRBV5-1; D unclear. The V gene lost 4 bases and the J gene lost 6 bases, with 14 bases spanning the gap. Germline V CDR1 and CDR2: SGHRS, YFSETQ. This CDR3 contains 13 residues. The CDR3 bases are TGCGCCAGCAGCCAAGAAAGGGTCGGCGAGCAGTACTTC. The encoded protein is CASSQERVGEQYF.

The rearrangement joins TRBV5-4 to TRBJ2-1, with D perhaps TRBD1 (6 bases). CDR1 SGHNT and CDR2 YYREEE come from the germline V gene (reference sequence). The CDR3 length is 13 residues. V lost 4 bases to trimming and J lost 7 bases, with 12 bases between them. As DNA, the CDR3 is TGTGCCAGCAGCCAGCCAGGGGCGAATGAGCAGTTCTTC. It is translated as CASSQPGANEQFF.

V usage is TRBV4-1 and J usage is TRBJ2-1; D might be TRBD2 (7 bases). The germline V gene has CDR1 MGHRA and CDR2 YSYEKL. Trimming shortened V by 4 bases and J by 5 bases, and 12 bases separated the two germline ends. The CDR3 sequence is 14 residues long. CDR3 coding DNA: TGCGCCAGCAGCCGGGGGGGCTTAGACAATGAGCAGTTCTTC. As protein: CASSRGGLDNEQFF.

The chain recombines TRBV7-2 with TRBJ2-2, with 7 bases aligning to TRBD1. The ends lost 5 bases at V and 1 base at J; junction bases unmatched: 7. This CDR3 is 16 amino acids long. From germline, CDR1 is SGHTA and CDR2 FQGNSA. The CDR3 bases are TGTGCCAGCAGCCAGGCCCGGGACAGGAACACCGGGGAGCTGTTTTTT. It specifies CASSQARDRNTGELFF.

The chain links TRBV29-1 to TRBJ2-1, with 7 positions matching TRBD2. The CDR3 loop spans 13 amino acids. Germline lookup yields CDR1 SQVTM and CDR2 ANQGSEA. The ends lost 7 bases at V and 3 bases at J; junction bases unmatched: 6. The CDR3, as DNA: TGCAGCGCGACTAGCAGCTACTACAATGAGCAGTTCTTC. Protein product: CSATSSYYNEQFF.

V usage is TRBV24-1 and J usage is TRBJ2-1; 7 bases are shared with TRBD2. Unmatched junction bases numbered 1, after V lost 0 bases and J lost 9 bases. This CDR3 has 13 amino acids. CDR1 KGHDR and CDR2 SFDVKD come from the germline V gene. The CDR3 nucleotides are TGTGCCACCAGTGATTTGACGGGAGGTGAGCAGTTCTTC. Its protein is CATSDLTGGEQFF.

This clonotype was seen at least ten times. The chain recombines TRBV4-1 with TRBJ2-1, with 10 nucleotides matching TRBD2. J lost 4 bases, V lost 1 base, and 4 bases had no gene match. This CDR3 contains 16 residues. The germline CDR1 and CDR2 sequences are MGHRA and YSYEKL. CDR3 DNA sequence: TGCGCCAGCAGCCAAGTAACTAGCGGGGAGTACAATGAGCAGTTCTTC. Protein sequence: CASSQVTSGEYNEQFF.

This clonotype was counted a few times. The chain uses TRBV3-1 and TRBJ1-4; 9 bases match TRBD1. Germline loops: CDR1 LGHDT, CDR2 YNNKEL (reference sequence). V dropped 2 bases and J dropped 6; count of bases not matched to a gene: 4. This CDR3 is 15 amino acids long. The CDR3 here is CASSQWTGDDEKLFF. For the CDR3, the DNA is TGTGCCAGCAGCCAATGGACAGGGGATGATGAAAAACTGTTTTTT. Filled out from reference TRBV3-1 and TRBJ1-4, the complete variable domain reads DTAVSQTPKYLVTQMGNDKSIKCEQNLGHDTMYWYKQDSKKFLKIMFSYNNKELIINETVPNRFSPKSPDKAHLNLHINSLELGDSAVYFCASSQWTGDDEKLFFGSGTQLSVL.

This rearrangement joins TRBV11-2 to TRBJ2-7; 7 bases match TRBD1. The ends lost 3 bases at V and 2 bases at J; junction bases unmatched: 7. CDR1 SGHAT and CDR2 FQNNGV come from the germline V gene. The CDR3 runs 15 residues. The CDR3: CASSFPGTETYEQYF. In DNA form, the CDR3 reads TGTGCCAGCAGCTTCCCCGGGACAGAAACCTACGAGCAGTACTTC.

CDR3 nucleotide sequence: TGTGCCAGCAGAACCTGGTTCAATGAGCAGTTCTTC. Its translation: CASRTWFNEQFF. V is TRBV7-2 and J is TRBJ2-1; D is undetermined. Trimming shortened V by 6 bases and J by 6 bases, and 9 bases separated the two germline ends. Per germline, CDR1 SGHTA and CDR2 FQGNSA. The CDR3 is made up of 12 amino acids. Looking up the rest from reference TRBV7-2 and TRBJ2-1 gives the full variable domain: GAGVSQSPSNKVTEKGKDVELRCDPISGHTALYWYRQSLGQGLEFLIYFQGNSAPDKSGLPSDRFSAERTGGSVSTLTIQRTQQEDSAVYLCASRTWFNEQFFGPGTRLTVL.

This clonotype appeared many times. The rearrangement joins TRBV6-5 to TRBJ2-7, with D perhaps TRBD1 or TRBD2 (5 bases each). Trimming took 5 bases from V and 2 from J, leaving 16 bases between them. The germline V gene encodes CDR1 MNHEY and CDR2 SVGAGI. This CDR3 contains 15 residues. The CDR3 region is CASSNPRDGPYEQYF. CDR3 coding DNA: TGTGCCAGCAGTAACCCCCGGGACGGACCCTACGAGCAGTACTTC.

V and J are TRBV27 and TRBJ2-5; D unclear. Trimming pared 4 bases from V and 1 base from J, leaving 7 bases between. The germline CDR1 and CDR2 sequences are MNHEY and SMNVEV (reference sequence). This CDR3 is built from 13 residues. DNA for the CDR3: TGTGCCAGCAGTTCCGCCGTCCAAGAGACCCAGTACTTC. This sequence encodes CASSSAVQETQYF.

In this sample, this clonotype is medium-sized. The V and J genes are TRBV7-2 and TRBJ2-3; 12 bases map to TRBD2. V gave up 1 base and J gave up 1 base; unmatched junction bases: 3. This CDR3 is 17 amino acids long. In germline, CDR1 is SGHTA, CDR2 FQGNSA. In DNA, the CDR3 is TGTGCCAGCAGCTTAGTAGCTAGCGGGGGGGGCACAGATACGCAGTATTTT. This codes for CASSLVASGGGTDTQYF. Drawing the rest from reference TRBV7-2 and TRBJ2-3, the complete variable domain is GAGVSQSPSNKVTEKGKDVELRCDPISGHTALYWYRQSLGQGLEFLIYFQGNSAPDKSGLPSDRFSAERTGGSVSTLTIQRTQQEDSAVYLCASSLVASGGGTDTQYFGPGTRLTVL.

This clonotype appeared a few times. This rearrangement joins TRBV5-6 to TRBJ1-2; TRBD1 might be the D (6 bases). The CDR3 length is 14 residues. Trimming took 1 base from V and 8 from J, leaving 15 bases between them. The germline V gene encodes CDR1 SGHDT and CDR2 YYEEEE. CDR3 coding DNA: TGTGCCAGCAGCTTGAGGGACAACAATAGCGGCTACACCTTC. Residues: CASSLRDNNSGYTF.

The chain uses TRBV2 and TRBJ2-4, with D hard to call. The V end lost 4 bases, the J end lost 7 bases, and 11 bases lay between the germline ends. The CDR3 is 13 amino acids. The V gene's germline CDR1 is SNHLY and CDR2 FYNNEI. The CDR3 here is CASSGAPGNIQYF. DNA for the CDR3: TGTGCCAGCAGTGGAGCCCCGGGCAACATTCAGTACTTC.

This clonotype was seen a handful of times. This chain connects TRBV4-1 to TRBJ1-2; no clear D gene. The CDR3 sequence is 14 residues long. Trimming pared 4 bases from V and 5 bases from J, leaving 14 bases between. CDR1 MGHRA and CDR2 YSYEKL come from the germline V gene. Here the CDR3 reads CASSPWVAGYGYTF. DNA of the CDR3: TGCGCCAGCAGCCCTTGGGTTGCGGGATATGGCTACACCTTC.

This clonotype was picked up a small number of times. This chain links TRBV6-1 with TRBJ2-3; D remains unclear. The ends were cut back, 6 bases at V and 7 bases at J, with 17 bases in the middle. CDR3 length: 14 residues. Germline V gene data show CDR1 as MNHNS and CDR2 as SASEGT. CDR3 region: CASSHGPRANTQYF. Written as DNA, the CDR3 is TGTGCCAGCAGCCACGGGCCCCGGGCAAATACGCAGTATTTT.

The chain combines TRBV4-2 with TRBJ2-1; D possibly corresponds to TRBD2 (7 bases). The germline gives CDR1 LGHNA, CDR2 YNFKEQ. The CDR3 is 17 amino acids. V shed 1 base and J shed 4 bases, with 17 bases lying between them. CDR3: CASSQVAEGGWYNEQFF. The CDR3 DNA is TGTGCCAGCAGCCAAGTGGCTGAGGGGGGGTGGTACAATGAGCAGTTCTTC.

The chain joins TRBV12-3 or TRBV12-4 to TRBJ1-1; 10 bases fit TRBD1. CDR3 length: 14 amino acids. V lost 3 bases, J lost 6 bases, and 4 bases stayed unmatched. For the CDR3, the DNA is TGTGCCAGCAGTTTTGGACAGGGGGGACCTGAAGCTTTCTTT. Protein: CASSFGQGGPEAFF.

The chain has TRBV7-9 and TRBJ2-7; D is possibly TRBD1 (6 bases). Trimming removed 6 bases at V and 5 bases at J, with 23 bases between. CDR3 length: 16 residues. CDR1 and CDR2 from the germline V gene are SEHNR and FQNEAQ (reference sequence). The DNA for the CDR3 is TGTGCCAGCAGGGCCGGTAGCTGGGGGCTTCCGAACGAGCAGTACTTC. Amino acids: CASRAGSWGLPNEQYF.

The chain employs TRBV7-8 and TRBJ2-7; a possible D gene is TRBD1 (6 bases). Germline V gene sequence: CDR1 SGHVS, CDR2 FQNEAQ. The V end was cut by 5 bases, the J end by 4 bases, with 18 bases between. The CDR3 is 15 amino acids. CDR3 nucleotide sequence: TGTGCCAGCAGCCCACAGCCCGGCAGGGGTTACGAGCAGTACTTC. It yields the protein CASSPQPGRGYEQYF.

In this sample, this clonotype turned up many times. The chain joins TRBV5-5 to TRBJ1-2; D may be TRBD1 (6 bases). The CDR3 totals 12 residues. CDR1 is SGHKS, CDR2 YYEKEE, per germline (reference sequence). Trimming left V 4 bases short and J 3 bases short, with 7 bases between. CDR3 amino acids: CASSRTDYGYTF. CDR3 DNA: TGTGCCAGCAGCAGGACAGACTATGGCTACACCTTC.

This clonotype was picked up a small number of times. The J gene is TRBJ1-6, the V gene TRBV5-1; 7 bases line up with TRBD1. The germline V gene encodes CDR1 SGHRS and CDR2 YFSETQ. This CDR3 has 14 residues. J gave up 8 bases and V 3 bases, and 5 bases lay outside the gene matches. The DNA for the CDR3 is TGCGCCAGCAGCTCCCAGGGGGACGATTCACCCCTCCACTTT. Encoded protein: CASSSQGDDSPLHF.

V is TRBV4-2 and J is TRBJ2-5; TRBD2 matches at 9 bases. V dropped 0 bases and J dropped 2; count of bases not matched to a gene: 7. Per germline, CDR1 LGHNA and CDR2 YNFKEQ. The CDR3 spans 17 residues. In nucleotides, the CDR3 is TGTGCCAGCAGCCAAGATCCTCCAGCGGGGGGTCAAGAGACCCAGTACTTC. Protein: CASSQDPPAGGQETQYF.

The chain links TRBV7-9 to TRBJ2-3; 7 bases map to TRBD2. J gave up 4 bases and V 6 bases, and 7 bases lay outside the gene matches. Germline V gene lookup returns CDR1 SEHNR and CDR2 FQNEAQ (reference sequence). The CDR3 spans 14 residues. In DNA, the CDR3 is TGTGCCAGCAGGTCGGGACTACGGCCAGATACGCAGTATTTT. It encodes CASRSGLRPDTQYF.